Given below is one TCR beta chain in context. The record originates from a study of T cell changes during pregnancy in multiple sclerosis. Here immunoSEQ multiplex PCR was the method, and the copy in TCRdb shows in-frame clones only, minus some. The data show about 93,000 clones, roughly nine tenths seen once. V shed 10 bases and J shed 2 bases, with 6 bases lying between them. Germline CDR1 reads MNHNY; CDR2 reads SVGAGI (reference sequence). The CDR3 runs to 11 residues. The chain links TRBV6-6 to TRBJ2-1; no clear D gene. The sequences come from peripheral blood, collected after pregnancy. The sequence came from a female donor in good health, enrolled as a control in a pregnancy study. The CDR3 protein is CATLAYNEQFF. DNA for the CDR3: TGTGCCACCCTAGCCTACAATGAGCAGTTCTTC.